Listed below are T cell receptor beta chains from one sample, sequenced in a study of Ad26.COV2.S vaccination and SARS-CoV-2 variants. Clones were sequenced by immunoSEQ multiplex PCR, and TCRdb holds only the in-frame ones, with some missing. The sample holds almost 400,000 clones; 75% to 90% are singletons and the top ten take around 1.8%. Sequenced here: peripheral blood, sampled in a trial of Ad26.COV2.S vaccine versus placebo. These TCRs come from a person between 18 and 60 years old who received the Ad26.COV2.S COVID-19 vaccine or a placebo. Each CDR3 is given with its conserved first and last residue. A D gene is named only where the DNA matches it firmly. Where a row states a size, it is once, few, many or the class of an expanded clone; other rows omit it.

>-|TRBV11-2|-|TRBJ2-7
TGTGCCAGCAGCCTCAGGGTTGTCGAGCAGTACTTC
CASSLRVVEQYF
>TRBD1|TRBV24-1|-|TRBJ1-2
TGTGCCACCAGTCAATCAGGGGGCTATGGCTACACCTTC
CATSQSGGYGYTF
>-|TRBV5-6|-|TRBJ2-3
TGTGCCAGCAGCTGGAGGGAGCGGGCAGATACGCAGTATTTT
CASSWRERADTQYF
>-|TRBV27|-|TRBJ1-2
TGTGCCAGCAGTTTAATCCAGGGTCAGAGCTACACCTTC
CASSLIQGQSYTF
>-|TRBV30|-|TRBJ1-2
TGTGCCTGGAGGCGGGACACCTATGGCTACACCTTC
CAWRRDTYGYTF
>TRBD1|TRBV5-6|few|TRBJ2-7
TGTGCCAGCAGCTCCGGACAGGGGTCCTACGAGCAGTACTTC
CASSSGQGSYEQYF
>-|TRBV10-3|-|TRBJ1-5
TGTGCCATCAGTGAGGGGGCTCAGGGGCAGCCCCAGCATTTT
CAISEGAQGQPQHF
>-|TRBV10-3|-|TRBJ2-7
TGTGCCATCAGTGCGGACAGCCTCTCCTACGAGCAGTACTTC
CAISADSLSYEQYF
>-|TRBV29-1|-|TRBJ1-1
TGCAGCGTTGATGACACTGAAGCTTTCTTT
CSVDDTEAFF
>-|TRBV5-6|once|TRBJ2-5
TGTGCCAGCAGCTTACGTGCAGCCCAAGAGACCCAGTACTTC
CASSLRAAQETQYF
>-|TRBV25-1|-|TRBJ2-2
TGTGCCAGCAGTGAAGGTGGACACGCGAACACCGGGGAGCTGTTTTTT
CASSEGGHANTGELFF
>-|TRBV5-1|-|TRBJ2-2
TGCGCCAGTACGCTTGAGTACCCGAACACCGGGGAGCTGTTTTTT
CASTLEYPNTGELFF
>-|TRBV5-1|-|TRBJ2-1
TGCGCCAGCAGCTTGCTGACTAAAATAGGCAATGAGCAGTTCTTC
CASSLLTKIGNEQFF
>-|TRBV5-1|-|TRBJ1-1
TGCGCCAGCAGCTTGAGAGGCCATATGAACACTGAAGCTTTCTTT
CASSLRGHMNTEAFF
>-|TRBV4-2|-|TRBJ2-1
TGTGCCAGCAGCCAAGACGCCTACGGGAATGAGCAGTTCTTC
CASSQDAYGNEQFF
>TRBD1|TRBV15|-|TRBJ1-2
TGTGCCACCAGCCCTGGGGACAGGGGAGGGCAAAGTTATGGCTACACCTTC
CATSPGDRGGQSYGYTF
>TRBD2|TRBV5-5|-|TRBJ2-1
TGTGCCAGCAGCTTAGGAGGGAGGGCAGACAATGAGCAGTTCTTC
CASSLGGRADNEQFF
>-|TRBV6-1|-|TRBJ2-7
TGTGCCAGCAGTGAATCGGTAGTCCAAGCCTACGAGCAGTACTTC
CASSESVVQAYEQYF
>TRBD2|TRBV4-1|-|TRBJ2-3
TGCGCCAGCAGCCCCAAGTCCGGGGGGGGTAGCACAGATACGCAGTATTTT
CASSPKSGGGSTDTQYF
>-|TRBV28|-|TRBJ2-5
TGTGCCAGCAGTCGACCTCGGACCATCGGGAAAGAGACCCAGTACTTC
CASSRPRTIGKETQYF
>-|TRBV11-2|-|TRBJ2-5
TGTGCCAGCAGTCACCAAGGGGCGGTCGAGACCCAGTACTTC
CASSHQGAVETQYF
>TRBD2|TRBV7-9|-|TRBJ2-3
TGTGCCAGCAGACCGAGCGGGGGGACTAGCACAGATACGCAGTATTTT
CASRPSGGTSTDTQYF
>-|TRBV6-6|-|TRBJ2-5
TGTGCCAGCACCACCCCGGGGCTAGCTTGGGAAGAGACCCAGTACTTC
CASTTPGLAWEETQYF
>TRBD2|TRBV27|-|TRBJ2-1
TGTGCCAGCATGGACCCACCGTGGGACTACCTAAACAATGAGCAGTTCTTC
CASMDPPWDYLNNEQFF
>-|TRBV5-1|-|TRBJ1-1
TGCGCCAGCAGCTTGGCCGGGAACACTGAAGCTTTCTTT
CASSLAGNTEAFF
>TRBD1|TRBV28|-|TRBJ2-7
TGTGCCAGCAGCCGAGCATCGGGACAGCGGCGGGCCTACGAGCAGTACTTC
CASSRASGQRRAYEQYF
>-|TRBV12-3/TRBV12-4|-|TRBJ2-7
TGTGCCAGCAGTGCAAGGGTTAACTACGAGCAGTACTTC
CASSARVNYEQYF
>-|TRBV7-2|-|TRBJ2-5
TGTGCCAGCAGCTCCCGGGACGGGTTTCAAGAGACCCAGTACTTC
CASSSRDGFQETQYF
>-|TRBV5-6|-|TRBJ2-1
TGTGCCAGCAGCTTGGAGTCCGACAATGAGCAGTTCTTC
CASSLESDNEQFF
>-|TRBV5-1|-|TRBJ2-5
TGCGCCAGCAGCTTGGCCCGAGGACTCCAAGAGACCCAGTACTTC
CASSLARGLQETQYF
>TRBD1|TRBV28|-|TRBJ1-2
TGTGCCAGCAGTTTGGGGACAGGGGTCTATGGCTACACCTTC
CASSLGTGVYGYTF
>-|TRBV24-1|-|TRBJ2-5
TGTGCCACCAGTGACTCCGGACAGAAAGAGACCCAGTACTTC
CATSDSGQKETQYF
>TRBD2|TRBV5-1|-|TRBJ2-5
TGCGCCAGCAGCTCAGGGACTAGCGGAGGGGGCCAAGAGACCCAGTACTTC
CASSSGTSGGGQETQYF
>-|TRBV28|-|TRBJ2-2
TGTGCCGCCACCGGGGGATGGGGGGAGCTGTTTTTT
CAATGGWGELFF
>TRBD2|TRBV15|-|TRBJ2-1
TGTGCCACCAGCAGAGAGTACACACTAGCGGGAGGAACCTATGAGCAGTTCTTC
CATSREYTLAGGTYEQFF
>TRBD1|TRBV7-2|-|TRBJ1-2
TGTGCCAGCAGCTTAGGGGACAGTTATGGCTACACCTTC
CASSLGDSYGYTF
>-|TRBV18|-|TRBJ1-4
TGTGCCAGCTCACCTACCCGGTCGGCGGACGGAAAACTGTTTTTT
CASSPTRSADGKLFF
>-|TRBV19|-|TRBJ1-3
TGTGCCACCTCTTGGGGGTTTACATCTGGAAACACCATATATTTT
CATSWGFTSGNTIYF